This T cell receptor (beta chain) came from a study of T cells in Graves' hyperthyroidism and ophthalmopathy. The investigators amplified TCR beta CDR3 regions from RNA transcripts. The HTBI set primed first-round TCR CDR3 RT-PCR. TCRdb re-derived calls from the multiplex PCR reads in MiXCR, one entry per CDR3 protein. This table holds under 700,000 distinct CDR3 sequences, 16% found once. Germline values: CDR1 MDHEN, CDR2 SYDVKM. This CDR3 is 15 amino acids long. V was shortened by 6 bases and J by 0 bases, with 14 bases between the two germline ends. This clonotype occurred many times. Material for sequencing was blood. The genes are TRBV28 and TRBJ1-2; D is perhaps TRBD1 (5 bases). The sequence was collected from a woman under 30 with Graves' hyperthyroidism. The CDR3, as DNA: TGTGCCAGCAGCGCCCCACGGGGACCTAACTATGGCTACACCTTC. Translation gives CASSAPRGPNYGYTF.